The source of this TCR beta chain is a study of identical twins. One entry per CDR3 protein results from TCRdb running MiXCR on the 5' RACE reads. The profile shows around 1.7 million distinct CDR3 sequences, about 32% of them singletons. The TCR originated in a newborn girl in good health. Sequenced material: cord blood.

CDR3 in DNA: TGCAGTGCTAGAGGCCGGAGCAAAGGGGCAAGCACAGATACGCAGTATTTT. Amino acid sequence: CSARGRSKGASTDTQYF. This sequence joins TRBV20-1 and TRBJ2-3, with D maybe TRBD1 (5 bases). CDR3 length: 17 residues. Germline CDR1 reads DFQATT; CDR2 reads SNEGSKA (reference sequence). Trimming left V 1 base short and J 0 bases short, with 17 bases between.